A single sample is the source of the 30 T cell receptor beta chains below, sequenced in a study of CD8+ T cells in alopecia areata. Extraction and reverse transcription of RNA yielded cDNA as the sequencing template. Assay used: immunoSEQ multiplex PCR; TCRdb lists only in-frame clones, some missing. The sample comprises about 170,000 clones, less than 75% of which are singletons, and approximately 10% rests with the top ten. The sample consisted of CD8+ T cells sorted from blood, taken at week 0. These receptors all come from a human donor with alopecia areata.

This chain links TRBV30 with TRBJ2-7; the D is unclear. Per germline, CDR1 GTSNPN and CDR2 SVGIG (reference sequence). V was cut by 0 bases and J by 3 bases, with 6 bases left in between. This CDR3 contains 12 residues. The CDR3 here is CAWSVSVYEQYF. As DNA, the CDR3 is TGTGCCTGGAGTGTCTCTGTCTACGAGCAGTACTTC.

Note on this clone: Other DNA sequences of this sample code for an identical CDR3. The gene calls are TRBV5-1 and TRBJ2-1; D gene ambiguous. V gave up 2 bases and J gave up 9 bases, with 6 bases separating them. The CDR3 has 11 residues. CDR1 is SGHRS and CDR2 is YFSETQ in the germline V gene. CDR3 DNA sequence: TGCGCCAGCAGCTTAGGCGTTGAGCAGTTCTTC. Its translation: CASSLGVEQFF.

The rearrangement joins TRBV15 to TRBJ2-2; tentative D call: TRBD1 (5 bases). V lost 3 bases to trimming and J lost 8 bases, with 10 bases between them. Germline-derived CDR1 and CDR2 are LNHNV and YYDKDF (reference sequence). The CDR3 loop spans 13 amino acids. CDR3 sequence (DNA): TGTGCCACCAGCAGTCCTCCAGGGGGGGAGCTGTTTTTT. This codes for CATSSPPGGELFF.

The V call is TRBV30, the J call TRBJ1-6; D gene uncertain. Germline-derived CDR1 and CDR2 are GTSNPN and SVGIG (reference sequence). Trimming cost V 1 base and J 8 bases, with 9 bases left between them. This CDR3 has 13 amino acids. The CDR3 coding sequence is TGTGCCTGGAGTGCTAGGGCCGATTCACCCCTCCACTTT. As protein: CAWSARADSPLHF.

The chain is built from TRBV29-1 and TRBJ1-2; maybe TRBD1 (6 bases). Germline V CDR1 and CDR2: SQVTM, ANQGSEA. The CDR3 is 11 amino acids. In DNA, the CDR3 is TGCAGTACGATTCAGGGGAATGGCTACACCTTC. Amino acid sequence: CSTIQGNGYTF.

The rearrangement links TRBV27 to TRBJ1-2; D is possibly TRBD1 (5 bases). In germline, CDR1 is MNHEY, CDR2 SMNVEV (reference sequence). CDR3 size: 13 residues. The V end lost 4 bases, the J end lost 6 bases, and 12 bases lay between the germline ends. CDR3 DNA: TGTGCCAGCAGTTGGGGCGGAGGTAATGGCTACACCTTC. It translates to CASSWGGGNGYTF.

In its sample, this clone was seen a few times. This chain joins TRBV29-1 and TRBJ2-7; D gene uncertain. Germline loops: CDR1 SQVTM, CDR2 ANQGSEA. The CDR3 totals 12 residues. V was shortened by 1 base and J by 2 bases, with 6 bases between the two germline ends. CDR3 sequence reads: CSVEVKAYEQYF. CDR3 in DNA: TGCAGCGTTGAAGTCAAGGCCTACGAGCAGTACTTC.

The V call is TRBV18, the J call TRBJ1-1, with no clear D. Per the germline V gene, CDR1 is KGHSH and CDR2 is LQKENI. This CDR3 has 14 residues. Trimming took 3 bases from V and 0 from J, leaving 8 bases between them. The CDR3 nucleotides read TGTGCCAGCTCACCGACCGAGTTGAACACTGAAGCTTTCTTT. It is translated as CASSPTELNTEAFF. Variable domain in full (rest from reference TRBV18 and TRBJ1-1): NAGVMQNPRHLVRRRGQEARLRCSPMKGHSHVYWYRQLPEEGLKFMVYLQKENIIDESGMPKERFSAEFPKEGPSILRIQQVVRGDSAAYFCASSPTELNTEAFFGQGTRLTVV.

The chain combines TRBV5-6 with TRBJ2-7; D is unclear. The CDR3 contains 14 residues. V was clipped by 0 bases and J by 4 bases, with 11 bases between them. CDR1 SGHDT and CDR2 YYEEEE come from the germline V gene. The DNA of the CDR3 is TGTGCCAGCAGCTTGGGGGCAGCGATATACGAGCAGTACTTC. It is translated as CASSLGAAIYEQYF.

The V call is TRBV4-1, the J call TRBJ2-7; D is unclear. CDR1 is MGHRA and CDR2 is YSYEKL in the germline V gene. The CDR3 is made up of 13 amino acids. V lost 4 bases and J 0 bases, leaving 7 bases between the germline ends. The CDR3 coding sequence is TGCGCCAGCAGCCCCCCCGGCTCCTACGAGCAGTACTTC. Translation: CASSPPGSYEQYF.

The rearrangement links TRBV7-9 to TRBJ2-3, with D possibly being TRBD2 (5 bases). Trimming took 8 bases from V and 1 from J, leaving 16 bases between them. CDR1 SEHNR and CDR2 FQNEAQ come from the germline V gene (reference sequence). The CDR3 totals 15 residues. The CDR3 is CASLGEGVGTDTQYF. DNA for the CDR3: TGTGCCAGCTTGGGTGAGGGTGTGGGCACAGATACGCAGTATTTT.

This clone is hyperexpanded within its sample. This rearrangement joins TRBV29-1 to TRBJ1-3; D is perhaps TRBD1 (6 bases). In germline, CDR1 is SQVTM, CDR2 ANQGSEA. Trimming took 4 bases from V and 4 from J, leaving 8 bases between them. CDR3 length: 12 amino acids. In nucleotides, the CDR3 is TGCAGCGTTGCAGGGGACGGAAACACCATATATTTT. Amino acid sequence: CSVAGDGNTIYF.

This clone was counted between two and nine times. V and J are TRBV4-1 and TRBJ2-7, with D unclear. The germline CDR1 and CDR2 sequences are MGHRA and YSYEKL. V lost 1 base and J 6 bases, leaving 4 bases between the germline ends. The CDR3 runs 11 residues. CDR3 DNA: TGCGCCAGCAGCCAAGCGGGCGAGCAGTACTTC. Translation: CASSQAGEQYF.

The genes are TRBV5-1 and TRBJ2-7; D may match TRBD1 or TRBD2 (6 bases each). Germline values: CDR1 SGHRS, CDR2 YFSETQ. This CDR3 has 12 amino acids. The V end lost 5 bases, the J end lost 6 bases, and 12 bases lay between the germline ends. The CDR3 region is CASRAPGAEQYF. The CDR3 bases are TGCGCCAGCAGGGCCCCGGGGGCCGAGCAGTACTTC.

The V call is TRBV27, the J call TRBJ1-6; no clear D gene. The CDR3 runs to 11 residues. V was trimmed by 7 bases and J by 7 bases, leaving 5 bases between them. Germline assignment: CDR1 MNHEY and CDR2 SMNVEV (reference sequence). Here the CDR3 DNA reads TGTGCCAGCATCCCGAATTCACCCCTCCACTTT. The encoded protein is CASIPNSPLHF.

The chain joins TRBV4-1 to TRBJ2-5, with 13 bases that match TRBD2. Per germline, CDR1 MGHRA and CDR2 YSYEKL. The CDR3 covers 19 residues. V was pared by 3 bases and J by 5 bases, with 15 bases of the junction left unmatched. The CDR3 is CASSHPPSRLAGGGETQYF. In DNA form, the CDR3 reads TGCGCCAGCAGCCACCCCCCTTCTCGACTAGCGGGGGGCGGGGAGACCCAGTACTTC.

The V call is TRBV5-1, the J call TRBJ1-1; D gene ambiguous. Trimming shortened V by 1 base and J by 0 bases, and 4 bases separated the two germline ends. The CDR3 contains 13 residues. Germline loops: CDR1 SGHRS, CDR2 YFSETQ. CDR3 in DNA: TGCGCCAGCAGCTTGTTTATGAACACTGAAGCTTTCTTT. It translates to CASSLFMNTEAFF.

This clone occurred a few times. V is TRBV11-2 and J is TRBJ1-1; D remains ambiguous. CDR1 and CDR2 from the germline V gene are SGHAT and FQNNGV. The CDR3 runs 11 residues. V was shortened by 3 bases and J by 8 bases, with 7 bases between the two germline ends. CDR3 in DNA: TGTGCCAGCAGCTTTGGGAGGGAAGCTTTCTTT. It translates to CASSFGREAFF.

As concerns this clone: Other DNA variants within this sample encode the same CDR3. The rearrangement links TRBV29-1 to TRBJ2-5; 9 bases map to TRBD1. The CDR3 covers 13 residues. The ends lost 6 bases at V and 5 bases at J; junction bases unmatched: 7. Looked up from germline, CDR1 is SQVTM and CDR2 is ANQGSEA. The DNA for the CDR3 is TGCAGCGTGGAGGACAGGGGATGGGAGACCCAGTACTTC. It encodes CSVEDRGWETQYF.

This chain connects TRBV10-3 to TRBJ1-5; D is ambiguous. Looked up from germline, CDR1 is ENHRY and CDR2 is SYGVKD. Deletions cut 3 bases from V and 4 bases from J, with 4 bases between. CDR3 size: 12 residues. As DNA, the CDR3 is TGTGCCATCAGTGATGAAAATCAGCCCCAGCATTTT. This encodes CAISDENQPQHF.

The chain combines TRBV15 with TRBJ1-6; D is unclear. V lost 3 bases, J lost 13 bases, and 10 bases lay in between. CDR3 size: 12 residues. CDR1 and CDR2 from the germline V gene are LNHNV and YYDKDF (reference sequence). CDR3 nucleotide sequence: TGTGCCACCAGCAGTGGAAGTTTTCCCCTCCACTTT. It yields the protein CATSSGSFPLHF.

The chain employs TRBV4-1 and TRBJ2-3; 9 nucleotides line up with TRBD2. V dropped 2 bases and J dropped 2; count of bases not matched to a gene: 5. The V gene's germline CDR1 is MGHRA and CDR2 YSYEKL. The CDR3 extends over 16 amino acids. The CDR3 DNA is TGCGCCAGCAGCCAAAGGGGACTAGCCGACACAGATACGCAGTATTTT. Protein: CASSQRGLADTDTQYF.

This clone has just a few counts. The V call is TRBV23-1, the J call TRBJ1-2; 10 nucleotides match TRBD1. TRBV23-1 is placed among ORFs of uncertain function. The CDR3 loop spans 13 amino acids. With V trimmed by 9 bases and J by 7 bases, 8 bases remained unmatched. CDR3 sequence reads: CARTLGTGVGYTF. The CDR3 DNA reads as TGCGCCAGAACCCTCGGGACAGGGGTTGGCTACACCTTC.

The chain carries TRBV4-2 and TRBJ1-2; a weak D match, TRBD1 (5 bases). In germline, CDR1 is LGHNA, CDR2 YNFKEQ. Trimming took 0 bases from V and 4 from J, leaving 12 bases between them. The CDR3 is 15 amino acids. In nucleotides, the CDR3 is TGTGCCAGCAGCCAAGAAGGAGGGGCCACCTATGGCTACACCTTC. Its translation is CASSQEGGATYGYTF.

The chain carries TRBV15 and TRBJ2-1; D perhaps matches TRBD1 (5 bases). Germline V gives CDR1 LNHNV, CDR2 YYDKDF (reference sequence). The CDR3 is 13 residues long. Trimming shortened V by 3 bases and J by 8 bases, and 11 bases separated the two germline ends. CDR3 nucleotide sequence: TGTGCCACCAGCAGGCTAGGGGTGGATGAGCAGTTCTTC. Protein product: CATSRLGVDEQFF. The whole variable domain, filled in from reference TRBV15 and TRBJ2-1, reads DAMVIQNPRYQVTQFGKPVTLSCSQTLNHNVMYWYQQKSSQAPKLLFHYYDKDFNNEADTPDNFQSRRPNTSFCFLDIRSPGLGDTAMYLCATSRLGVDEQFFGPGTRLTVL.

CDR3 nucleotides: TGTGCCAGCAGTCGGGACAGCCAAGGTCAGCAGTTCTTC. Translating gives CASSRDSQGQQFF. The rearrangement links TRBV2 to TRBJ2-1, with 7 nucleotides matching TRBD1. The J segment lost 11 bases and the V segment lost 5 bases, leaving 9 bases of the junction unmatched. This CDR3 is built from 13 residues. Germline values: CDR1 SNHLY, CDR2 FYNNEI.

The V gene is TRBV29-1, the J gene TRBJ2-7; 7 bases line up with TRBD1. CDR1 SQVTM and CDR2 ANQGSEA come from the germline V gene. After removal of 5 bases from V and 6 bases from J, the junction contained 7 bases not matched to a gene. The CDR3 runs 12 residues. CDR3 DNA sequence: TGCAGCGTTACGAGAGAGGGGGCCGAGCAGTACTTC. This encodes CSVTREGAEQYF.

This clone came up a few times. V usage is TRBV15 and J usage is TRBJ1-2; 8 positions agree with TRBD1. This CDR3 spans 11 amino acids. V trimming: 9 bases; J trimming: 8 bases; junction bases outside the gene matches: 5. Per germline, CDR1 LNHNV and CDR2 YYDKDF (reference sequence). CDR3 sequence (DNA): TGTGCCACAAAACAGGGGGAAGGCTACACCTTC. Amino acid sequence: CATKQGEGYTF.

About this clone itself: It is likely a read error, because the conserved phenylalanine at the end of the CDR3 is missing. The genes are TRBV13 and TRBJ2-7; D is unclear. The CDR3 loop spans 13 amino acids. Germline CDR1 and CDR2: PRHDT and FYEKMQ (reference sequence). Trimming removed 0 bases at V and 2 bases at J, with 5 bases between. The CDR3 coding sequence is TGTGCCAGCAGCTTAGGGAGCACCTACGAGCAGTACCTC. It yields the protein CASSLGSTYEQYL.

The sample holds a few counts of this clone. The chain couples TRBV2 to TRBJ1-1; D ambiguous. Germline loops: CDR1 SNHLY, CDR2 FYNNEI. Trimming pared 0 bases from V and 6 bases from J, leaving 11 bases between. This CDR3 is 14 amino acids long. DNA for the CDR3: TGTGCCAGCAGTGAAGCAGGGAAATGGTCTGAAGCTTTCTTT. Residues: CASSEAGKWSEAFF.